A single sample gave rise to the 4 T cell receptor beta chains below, sequenced in a study of blood T cell repertoires in COVID-19. Produced via immunoSEQ multiplex PCR; TCRdb's table is partial and in-frame only. The sample contains some 300,000 clones, around 91% of which appear only once. The specimen was PBMCs or T cells enriched from blood (not recorded which). The origin of the receptors is a woman aged 18-30 years with acute COVID-19.

The gene calls are TRBV28 and TRBJ1-5; D unclear. The CDR3 loop spans 12 amino acids. Germline values: CDR1 MDHEN, CDR2 SYDVKM. DNA of the CDR3: TGTGCAGCCGGAGGGAGCAATCAGCCCCAGCATTTT. It translates to CAAGGSNQPQHF.

This sequence joins TRBV5-1 and TRBJ1-3, with a weak D call TRBD1 (6 bases). Between the trimmed V and J ends, which lost 4 bases and 0 bases, there was a span of 14 bases. The germline V gene encodes CDR1 SGHRS and CDR2 YFSETQ. CDR3 length: 16 amino acids. In DNA, the CDR3 is TGCGCCAGCAGCACCGGACAGCTCCTCTCTGGAAACACCATATATTTT. Translation gives CASSTGQLLSGNTIYF.

The gene calls are TRBV28 and TRBJ1-5; D remains ambiguous. From germline, CDR1 is MDHEN and CDR2 SYDVKM. Deletions cut 3 bases from V and 5 bases from J, with 11 bases between. The CDR3 has 14 amino acids. The CDR3 DNA follows: TGTGCCAGCAGTTTTACGGGAATTGATCAGCCCCAGCATTTT. The encoded protein is CASSFTGIDQPQHF.

The chain joins TRBV28 to TRBJ1-3; D gene uncertain. This CDR3 has 17 residues. Germline assignment: CDR1 MDHEN and CDR2 SYDVKM. V was pared by 5 bases and J by 0 bases, with 17 bases between. This chain's CDR3 is CASSLSRWAISGNTIYF. In DNA, the CDR3 is TGTGCCAGCAGTCTTTCCCGGTGGGCTATCTCTGGAAACACCATATATTTT.